This T cell receptor beta chain was identified in a study of blood T cell repertoires in COVID-19. Between the trimmed V and J ends, which lost 9 bases and 2 bases, there was a span of 17 bases. Germline assignment: CDR1 MDHEN and CDR2 SYDVKM. The CDR3 sequence is 14 residues long. Repertoires were generated with immunoSEQ multiplex PCR, while TCRdb's copy carries only in-frame clones and drops some. The table includes approximately 190,000 clones, about 86% detected once. This TCR was recovered from a woman between 35 and 50 years old in a cohort exposed to, infected with or recovered from COVID-19 (not recorded which). The sequenced material came from PBMCs or T cells enriched from blood (not recorded which). This chain uses TRBV28 with TRBJ2-7, with D possibly being TRBD2 (6 bases). The CDR3 sequence: CASLAPGVAYEQYF. As DNA, the CDR3 is TGTGCCAGTCTCGCGCCGGGGGTGGCCTACGAGCAGTACTTC.